The rows below give T cell receptor beta chains drawn from one sample of a study of T-cell reconstitution after alpha-beta-depleted transplantation in children. MiXCR, applied by TCRdb to the PCR reads, yields one record per CDR3 protein. The sample lists approximately 240,000 distinct CDR3 sequences, about a tenth seen once, with 5.5% to 8% in the top ten. The sample here was PBMCs from the stem cell graft donor, taken from the stem cell graft. Receptor source: a human donor who donated a stem cell graft to a child with acute lymphoblastic leukemia. Both conserved end residues are part of each CDR3. The order of the fields is D gene, V gene, clone size, J gene, CDR3 DNA, CDR3 protein. A D gene is named only where the DNA matches it firmly. Only part of the rows carry a size: once, few, many, or a class if the clone is expanded.

TRBD1	TRBV7-6	many	TRBJ2-7	TGTGCCAGCAGCTCTTGGGGTAGGGGGCGTAGCTCCTACGAGCAGTACTTC	CASSSWGRGRSSYEQYF
TRBD1	TRBV12-3/TRBV12-4	few	TRBJ2-2	TGTGCCAGCAGTAAAACAGGGGTGAACACCGGGGAGCTGTTTTTT	CASSKTGVNTGELFF
NA	TRBV3-1	few	TRBJ1-4	TGTGCCAGCAGCCAAAATACAGGGACTAATGAAAAACTGTTTTTT	CASSQNTGTNEKLFF
NA	TRBV29-1	many	TRBJ2-3	TGCAGCGTTGAAGGGGGGGGGGCGAGCACAGATACGCAGTATTTT	CSVEGGGASTDTQYF
NA	TRBV5-1	many	TRBJ2-2	TGCGCCAGCAGCTTGGCCCCACTCGCCGGGGAGCTGTTTTTT	CASSLAPLAGELFF
NA	TRBV5-1	NA	TRBJ2-2	TGCGCCAGCAGTGCACCTACCGGGACGGTGAACACCGGGGAGCTGTTTTTT	CASSAPTGTVNTGELFF
NA	TRBV5-1	few	TRBJ1-2	TGCGCCAGCAGCTTGACGGTCAGCCCGAGCTATGGCTACACCTTC	CASSLTVSPSYGYTF
NA	TRBV29-1	many	TRBJ1-1	TGCAGCGTTGTTCTCTGGGTCCTGAACACTGAAGCTTTCTTT	CSVVLWVLNTEAFF
NA	TRBV5-1	many	TRBJ1-3	TGCGCCAGCAGCCTAAAGGACAGTAGCTCTGGAAACACCATATATTTT	CASSLKDSSSGNTIYF
NA	TRBV27	NA	TRBJ1-2	TGTGCCAGCAGTTACCTAGTGGCGGGGAACTATGGCTACACCTTC	CASSYLVAGNYGYTF
NA	TRBV6-5	NA	TRBJ1-5	TGTGCCAGCAGTTTACAGGGTCCCGAAGGGGCCAGCAATCAGCCCCAGCATTTT	CASSLQGPEGASNQPQHF
TRBD1	TRBV15	many	TRBJ2-5	TGTGCCACCAGCACAGGACAGGGATCAGAGACCCAGTACTTC	CATSTGQGSETQYF
NA	TRBV10-3	NA	TRBJ2-7	TGTGCCATCTACGGGGGTTTCACCTACGAGCAGTACTTC	CAIYGGFTYEQYF
NA	TRBV29-1	NA	TRBJ2-2	TGCAGCGCCGGGACCTCACCCACCGGGGAGCTGTTTTTT	CSAGTSPTGELFF
NA	TRBV12-3/TRBV12-4	NA	TRBJ2-2	TGTGCCAGCAGACCTGGTCCTGGGGAGCTGTTTTTT	CASRPGPGELFF
TRBD1	TRBV5-1	many	TRBJ1-4	TGCGCCAGCAGCTCCGGGACAGGGTCCGAAAAACTGTTTTTT	CASSSGTGSEKLFF
TRBD1	TRBV20-1	few	TRBJ1-5	TGCAGCGCGAACAGGGGGGCCACGATGGGCAATCAGCCCCAGCATTTT	CSANRGATMGNQPQHF
NA	TRBV11-2	NA	TRBJ2-5	TGTGCCAGCAGCTTGGGCGAATTAAAGGAGGGAATAGAGACCCAGTACTTC	CASSLGELKEGIETQYF
TRBD1	TRBV6-6	NA	TRBJ2-1	TGTGCCAGCAGACCGCCGGGACAGGGTAGTATGGAGCAGTTCTTC	CASRPPGQGSMEQFF
NA	TRBV5-1	many	TRBJ2-2	TGCGCCAGCAGCATGGGCGGATCGAACACCGGGGAGCTGTTTTTT	CASSMGGSNTGELFF
TRBD1	TRBV4-1	few	TRBJ1-2	TGCGCCAGCAGCCTCACACCCTCCTCCGGGACAGGGGTTGAGACTAACTATGGCTACACCTTC	CASSLTPSSGTGVETNYGYTF
NA	TRBV12-3/TRBV12-4	NA	TRBJ2-7	TGTGCCAGCAGTTTTACGGCGCGAGAGCAGTACTTC	CASSFTAREQYF
NA	TRBV7-2	few	TRBJ2-7	TGTGCCAGCAGCTTATCAGGGCCCCGCACCTACGAGCAGTACTTC	CASSLSGPRTYEQYF
TRBD1	TRBV7-6	many	TRBJ1-5	TGTGCCAGCAGCCCCGGGGACAGGGGAACTCAGCCCCAGCATTTT	CASSPGDRGTQPQHF
NA	TRBV5-1	few	TRBJ1-3	TGCGCCAGCAGCCCTGAGGCTAATGGTTACACCATATATTTT	CASSPEANGYTIYF
NA	TRBV5-1	many	TRBJ2-1	TGCGCCAGCAGCAGGGGGCAGCGGGGCTCCTACAATGAGCAGTTCTTC	CASSRGQRGSYNEQFF
TRBD1	TRBV27	few	TRBJ1-1	TGTGCCAGCAGTCAAGGGGGCCCTGAAGCTTTCTTT	CASSQGGPEAFF
NA	TRBV12-3/TRBV12-4	NA	TRBJ2-1	TGTGCCAGCAGTCGACCCCGGGGGCAGCCGTTCTTC	CASSRPRGQPFF
NA	TRBV5-4	once	TRBJ2-3	TGTGCCAGCAGCTCGAGGAGGACGGATTTGGATACGCAGTATTTT	CASSSRRTDLDTQYF
TRBD1	TRBV13	few	TRBJ1-4	TGTGCCAGCAGCTCGGGACAGGGGGCGGCAAAACTGTTTTTT	CASSSGQGAAKLFF
TRBD1	TRBV6-2/TRBV6-3	many	TRBJ1-2	TGTGCCAGCAGTTACTCTACCGGACAGGGGGATGGCTACACCTTC	CASSYSTGQGDGYTF
NA	TRBV7-9	few	TRBJ2-3	TGTGCCAGCAGCTTAGCGCGGAGCGTAGTCACAGATACGCAGTATTTT	CASSLARSVVTDTQYF
NA	TRBV10-3	many	TRBJ2-6	TGTGCCATCAGCAGGGACCGAGACTCTGGGGCCAACGTCCTGACTTTC	CAISRDRDSGANVLTF
NA	TRBV4-3	many	TRBJ2-7	TGCGCCAGCAGCCAAGAAGTGGGGTACTCCTACGAGCAGTACTTC	CASSQEVGYSYEQYF
NA	TRBV5-1	NA	TRBJ2-2	TGCGCCAGCAGCTTCGAGGTTCTGGGCCTGTCCACCGGGGAGCTGTTTTTT	CASSFEVLGLSTGELFF
NA	TRBV19	few	TRBJ2-7	TGTGCCAGTAGTATAGGGGTGCCCCCGGCGGACAAATACGAGCAGTACTTC	CASSIGVPPADKYEQYF
NA	TRBV10-1	once	TRBJ1-3	TGCGCCAGCAGTGAGCAGGGAAACACCATATATTTT	CASSEQGNTIYF
TRBD2	TRBV20-1	few	TRBJ2-3	TGCAGTGCTCAGACTAGCGGGGGGCGGACAGATACGCAGTATTTT	CSAQTSGGRTDTQYF
NA	TRBV12-3/TRBV12-4	NA	TRBJ2-5	TGTGCCAGCAGTTTAGGGTACGGGACGGGGACCCAGTACTTC	CASSLGYGTGTQYF
TRBD1	TRBV11-2	NA	TRBJ1-1	TGTGCCAGCAGCGTGTCGACAGGGGCGGGAACTGAAGCTTTCTTT	CASSVSTGAGTEAFF
TRBD1	TRBV6-5	NA	TRBJ2-2	TGTGCCAGCAGTTTCGGGACAGGAACCGGGGAGCTGTTTTTT	CASSFGTGTGELFF
NA	TRBV12-3/TRBV12-4	NA	TRBJ1-2	TGTGCCAGCAGCATGACAGGAACCCCCTCGGGCTACACCTTC	CASSMTGTPSGYTF
NA	TRBV5-4	few	TRBJ1-4	TGTGCCAGCACCTCGGACTTTGGGGATGAAAAACTGTTTTTT	CASTSDFGDEKLFF